The 20 T cell receptor beta chains presented below share a single source sample, sequenced in a study of T cells in Graves' hyperthyroidism and ophthalmopathy. Regions amplified from RNA transcripts were the TCR beta CDR3 regions. The study used the HTBI primer set for a first-round RT-PCR of the TCR CDR3. TCRdb reanalysed the multiplex PCR reads using MiXCR and keeps one entry per CDR3 protein. The sample records some 490,000 distinct CDR3 sequences, approximately 22% being singletons. Sequences were obtained from blood. These receptors came from a woman between 70 and 85 years old with Graves' ophthalmopathy.

The CDR3 loop reads CASRPWPDTEAFF. The CDR3 DNA follows: TGTGCCAGTCGACCCTGGCCAGACACTGAAGCTTTCTTT. The chain couples TRBV5-6 to TRBJ1-1, with unresolved D. This CDR3 is 13 amino acids long. The V gene's germline CDR1 is SGHDT and CDR2 YYEEEE. Trimming took 8 bases from V and 3 from J, leaving 14 bases between them.

There are many counts of this clonotype. The chain carries TRBV2 and TRBJ1-5; possibly TRBD1 for D (5 bases). The CDR3 runs 15 residues. CDR1 and CDR2 (germline): SNHLY, FYNNEI. Trimming stripped 2 bases from V and 2 bases from J, with 10 bases between. CDR3 bases: TGTGCCAGCAGTGAACAGGGAAAGGGCAATCAGCCCCAGCATTTT. Amino acids: CASSEQGKGNQPQHF.

The chain recombines TRBV12-3 or TRBV12-4 with TRBJ2-3; D ambiguous. The CDR3 is 16 residues long. Between the trimmed V and J ends, which lost 6 bases and 1 base, there was a span of 17 bases. The CDR3 sequence is CASSLTFGEGTDTQYF. Here the CDR3 DNA reads TGTGCCAGCAGCTTGACCTTTGGGGAAGGCACAGATACGCAGTATTTT.

The V gene is TRBV6-1, the J gene TRBJ2-7; TRBD1 matches at 8 bases. Germline-derived CDR1 and CDR2 are MNHNS and SASEGT. This CDR3 is built from 16 residues. V lost 5 bases, J lost 1 base, and 10 bases stayed unmatched. CDR3 DNA sequence: TGTGCCAGCAGTCCCCTGACAGGGGCGTCATCCTACGAGCAGTACTTC. It specifies CASSPLTGASSYEQYF.

The CDR3 here is CASSLDGGRTEAFF. CDR3 nucleotide sequence: TGTGCCAGCAGCTTAGACGGGGGGCGGACTGAAGCTTTCTTT. J is TRBJ1-1 and V is TRBV7-8, with a weak D call TRBD1 (6 bases). Trimming removed 1 base at V and 5 bases at J, with 11 bases between. Per germline, CDR1 SGHVS and CDR2 FQNEAQ. The CDR3 loop spans 14 amino acids.

This clonotype appeared many times. The chain recombines TRBV5-1 with TRBJ2-7; TRBD2 matches at 8 bases. CDR3 length equals 13 residues. CDR1 and CDR2 from the germline V gene are SGHRS and YFSETQ. V dropped 0 bases and J dropped 7; count of bases not matched to a gene: 3. The CDR3 nucleotides are TGCGCCAGCAGCTTGGGAGCGGGAGTTGAGCAGTACTTC. Encoded protein: CASSLGAGVEQYF.

On this clonotype: This could be a read error, since a much larger clone is one nucleotide away. The rearrangement uses TRBV12-5 and TRBJ2-1, with a weak D call TRBD1 (6 bases). Germline values: CDR1 LGHNT, CDR2 FRNRAP. The CDR3 sequence is 18 residues long. V lost 0 bases to trimming and J lost 4 bases, with 19 bases between them. The CDR3 bases are TGTGCTAGTGGTTTGGTACTCGGGACACTCCGTTCTTACAATGAGCAGTTCTTC. The encoded protein is CASGLVLGTLRSYNEQFF.

This chain joins TRBV14 and TRBJ2-2; 8 nucleotides match TRBD1. V lost 4 bases and J lost 7; bases outside the gene matches: 8. The CDR3 runs to 15 residues. Germline assignment: CDR1 SGHDN and CDR2 FVKESK. CDR3 protein: CASSPPGTGHGELFF. The CDR3 DNA sequence: TGTGCCAGCAGCCCCCCGGGGACAGGCCACGGGGAGCTGTTTTTT.

This clonotype was picked up many times. V and J are TRBV12-3 or TRBV12-4 and TRBJ2-7; tentatively, D is TRBD1 (6 bases). V gave up 4 bases and J gave up 7 bases, with 17 bases separating them. The CDR3 sequence is 14 residues long. CDR3 sequence reads: CASSSSTGTGEQYF. In nucleotides, the CDR3 is TGTGCCAGCAGTTCCTCGACAGGTACGGGAGAGCAGTACTTC.

There are many counts of this clonotype. V is TRBV2 and J is TRBJ1-1; a weak D match, TRBD1 (5 bases). V lost 8 bases and J 5 bases, leaving 15 bases between the germline ends. Germline lookup yields CDR1 SNHLY and CDR2 FYNNEI. The CDR3 has 13 amino acids. CDR3 amino acids: CASAPRGKTEAFF. The CDR3 DNA is TGTGCCAGCGCACCTAGGGGTAAGACTGAAGCTTTCTTT. The full variable domain, in which reference TRBV2 and TRBJ1-1 provide the parts outside the CDR3, is EPEVTQTPSHQVTQMGQEVILRCVPISNHLYFYWYRQILGQKVEFLVSFYNNEISEKSEIFDDQFSVERPDGSNFTLKIRSTKLEDSAMYFCASAPRGKTEAFFGQGTRLTVV.

This chain connects TRBV5-5 to TRBJ1-1; perhaps TRBD1 as D (5 bases). With 0 bases removed from V and 2 bases from J, the gap between germline ends came to 11 bases. Germline CDR1 and CDR2: SGHKS and YYEKEE (reference sequence). There are 15 residues in the CDR3. CDR3 sequence (DNA): TGTGCCAGCAGCTTGGCCGAGGGGCCCAACACTGAAGCTTTCTTT. Translating gives CASSLAEGPNTEAFF.

The rearrangement uses TRBV30 and TRBJ2-1; 14 bases agree with TRBD2. The trim removed 2 bases at V and 8 bases at J, leaving 11 bases unmatched. The CDR3 sequence is 17 residues long. Germline CDR1 GTSNPN, CDR2 SVGIG (reference sequence). The CDR3 region has the DNA TGTGCCTGGAGTAGATCCAGGACTAGCGGGAGGCAAGATGAGCAGTTCTTC. It yields the protein CAWSRSRTSGRQDEQFF.

This clonotype was counted between two and nine times. V usage is TRBV4-2 and J usage is TRBJ2-7, with TRBD1 matching over 7 bases. Germline assignment: CDR1 LGHNA and CDR2 YNFKEQ. There are 14 residues in the CDR3. Germline trimming cut 4 bases from V and 4 bases from J; bases unmatched to any gene: 7. CDR3 protein: CASSLTGTVYEQYF. The CDR3 region has the DNA TGTGCCAGCAGCCTAACCGGGACAGTTTACGAGCAGTACTTC.

This rearrangement joins TRBV15 to TRBJ2-6; 7 positions agree with TRBD2. CDR3 length: 18 amino acids. Trimming took 3 bases from V and 0 from J; bases not matched to a gene: 8. Germline loops: CDR1 LNHNV, CDR2 YYDKDF (reference sequence). CDR3 region: CATSRGGFLDSGANVLTF. The CDR3 region has the DNA TGTGCCACCAGCAGGGGGGGGTTCCTCGACTCTGGGGCCAACGTCCTGACTTTC.

J is TRBJ2-3 and V is TRBV30; a possible D gene is TRBD1 (5 bases). The CDR3 has 15 residues. V was pared by 0 bases and J by 3 bases, with 13 bases between. From germline, CDR1 is GTSNPN and CDR2 SVGIG (reference sequence). The CDR3 protein is CAWSVQAGNTDTQYF. The CDR3 nucleotides read TGTGCCTGGAGTGTACAGGCAGGGAATACAGATACGCAGTATTTT.

This clonotype appeared many times. The chain joins TRBV7-2 to TRBJ1-5; tentative D call: TRBD1 (6 bases). Germline loops: CDR1 SGHTA, CDR2 FQGNSA. V lost 0 bases to trimming and J lost 4 bases, with 10 bases between them. The CDR3 consists of 15 residues. CDR3 region: CASSLAIGGNQPQHF. DNA for the CDR3: TGTGCCAGCAGCTTAGCAATAGGGGGTAATCAGCCCCAGCATTTT.

The gene calls are TRBV10-3 and TRBJ2-2; a possible D gene is TRBD2 (5 bases). V lost 0 bases and J lost 7, with 9 bases in between. The CDR3 extends over 14 amino acids. Germline assignment: CDR1 ENHRY and CDR2 SYGVKD. CDR3 region: CAISESEGGGELFF. The CDR3 DNA sequence: TGTGCCATCAGTGAGTCTGAGGGCGGCGGGGAGCTGTTTTTT.

This clonotype was observed at least ten times. The V and J genes are TRBV11-2 and TRBJ1-1; D gene uncertain. The V end lost 5 bases, the J end lost 2 bases, and 15 bases lay between the germline ends. The CDR3 is made up of 15 amino acids. Germline assignment: CDR1 SGHAT and CDR2 FQNNGV. In DNA, the CDR3 is TGTGCCAGCAGCCTCCCGATGGGTATCAACACTGAAGCTTTCTTT. It codes for CASSLPMGINTEAFF.

This clonotype was recorded a few times. The chain couples TRBV6-2 or TRBV6-3 to TRBJ1-1, with TRBD1 matching over 9 bases. CDR3 size: 13 residues. Germline values: CDR1 MNHEY, CDR2 SVGEGT. V shed 9 bases and J 1 base; nucleotides not matched to a gene: 3. CDR3 nucleotide sequence: TGTGCCAGTGGACAGGGGTGGAACACTGAAGCTTTCTTT. This gives the protein CASGQGWNTEAFF.

The chain couples TRBV9 to TRBJ1-1; the D gene is possibly TRBD1 (6 bases). Trimming took 2 bases from V and 4 from J, leaving 21 bases between them. The CDR3 sequence is 17 residues long. In germline, CDR1 is SGDLS, CDR2 YYNGEE. Written as DNA, the CDR3 is TGTGCCAGCAGCGTCAGTGGGGGGGCGATGGTCGCCACTGAAGCTTTCTTT. It codes for CASSVSGGAMVATEAFF.